This T cell receptor beta chain was found in a study of blood T cell repertoires in COVID-19. Study in general: The origin of the acute and convalescent COVID-19 samples was the United States, Italy and Spain.

Profiling relied on immunoSEQ multiplex PCR, and the TCRdb table lists in-frame clones only, not all of them. Of about 220,000 clones in the sample, 75% to 90% were seen once. V was cut by 5 bases and J by 1 base, with 11 bases left in between. The CDR3 has 14 residues. Germline V gene sequence: CDR1 MDHEN, CDR2 SYDVKM. The source material was peripheral blood. V usage is TRBV28 and J usage is TRBJ2-5; D is unresolved. This TCR was recovered from a man aged 25-45 years who had recovered from COVID-19. The CDR3 protein is CASSGSLIQETQYF. In nucleotides, the CDR3 is TGTGCCAGCAGTGGCAGTCTTATCCAAGAGACCCAGTACTTC. Using reference TRBV28 and TRBJ2-5 for the parts outside the CDR3, the full variable domain is DVKVTQSSRYLVKRTGEKVFLECVQDMDHENMFWYRQDPGLGLRLIYFSYDVKMKEKGDIPEGYSVSREKKERFSLILESASTNQTSMYLCASSGSLIQETQYFGPGTRLLVL.